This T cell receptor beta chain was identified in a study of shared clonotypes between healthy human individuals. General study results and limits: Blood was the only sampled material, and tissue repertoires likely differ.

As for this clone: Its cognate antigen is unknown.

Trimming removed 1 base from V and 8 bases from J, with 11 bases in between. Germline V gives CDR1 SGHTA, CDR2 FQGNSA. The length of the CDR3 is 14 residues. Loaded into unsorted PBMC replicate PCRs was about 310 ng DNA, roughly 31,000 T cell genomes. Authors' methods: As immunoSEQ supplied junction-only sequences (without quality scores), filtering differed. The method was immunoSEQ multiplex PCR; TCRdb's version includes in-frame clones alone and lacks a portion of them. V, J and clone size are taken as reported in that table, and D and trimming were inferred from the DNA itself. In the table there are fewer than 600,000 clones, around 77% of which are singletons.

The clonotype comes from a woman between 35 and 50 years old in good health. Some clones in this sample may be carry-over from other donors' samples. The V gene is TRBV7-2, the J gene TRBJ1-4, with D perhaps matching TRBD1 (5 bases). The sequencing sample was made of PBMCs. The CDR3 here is CASSLGGRGEKLFF. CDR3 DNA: TGTGCCAGCAGCTTAGGGGGTAGGGGCGAAAAACTGTTTTTT.